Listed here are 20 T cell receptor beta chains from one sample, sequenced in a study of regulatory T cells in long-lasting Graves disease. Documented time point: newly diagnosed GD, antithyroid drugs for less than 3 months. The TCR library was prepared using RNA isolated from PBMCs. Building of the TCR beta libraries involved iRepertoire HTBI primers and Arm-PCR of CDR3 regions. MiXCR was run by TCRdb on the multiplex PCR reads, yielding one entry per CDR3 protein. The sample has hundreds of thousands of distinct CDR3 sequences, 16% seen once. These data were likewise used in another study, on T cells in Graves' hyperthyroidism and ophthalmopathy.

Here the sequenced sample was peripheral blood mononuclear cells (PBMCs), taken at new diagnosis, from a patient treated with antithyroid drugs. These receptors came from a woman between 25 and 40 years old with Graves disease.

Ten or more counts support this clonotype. The CDR3 spells CASTTLRGGPGELFF. The CDR3 coding sequence is TGTGCCAGCACGACTCTTAGAGGTGGTCCCGGGGAGCTGTTTTTT. This chain connects TRBV7-9 to TRBJ2-2; D is undetermined. V lost 7 bases and J lost 6, with 18 bases in between. The CDR3 covers 15 residues. Looked up from germline, CDR1 is SEHNR and CDR2 is FQNEAQ (reference sequence).

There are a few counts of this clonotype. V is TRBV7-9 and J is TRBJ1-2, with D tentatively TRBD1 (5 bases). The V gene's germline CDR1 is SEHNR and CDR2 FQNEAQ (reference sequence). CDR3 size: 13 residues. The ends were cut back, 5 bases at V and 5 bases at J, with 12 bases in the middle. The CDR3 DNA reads TGTGCCAGCAGCGTGCAGACAGATTATGGCTACACCTTC. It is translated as CASSVQTDYGYTF.

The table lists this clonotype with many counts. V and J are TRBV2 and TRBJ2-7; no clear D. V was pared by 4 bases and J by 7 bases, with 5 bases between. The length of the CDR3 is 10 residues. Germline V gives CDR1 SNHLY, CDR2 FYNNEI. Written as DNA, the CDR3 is TGTGCCAGCAGTGGCCAAGAGCAGTACTTC. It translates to CASSGQEQYF.

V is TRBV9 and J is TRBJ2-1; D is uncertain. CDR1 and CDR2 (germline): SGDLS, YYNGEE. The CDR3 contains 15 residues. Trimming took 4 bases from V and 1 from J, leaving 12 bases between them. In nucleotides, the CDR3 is TGTGCCAGCAGCCCAGTCGGGTCTTCCTACAATGAGCAGTTCTTC. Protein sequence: CASSPVGSSYNEQFF.

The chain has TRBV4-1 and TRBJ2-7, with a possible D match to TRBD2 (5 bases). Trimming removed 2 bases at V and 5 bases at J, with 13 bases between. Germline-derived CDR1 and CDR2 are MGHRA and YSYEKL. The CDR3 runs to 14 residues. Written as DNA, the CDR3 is TGCGCCAGCAGCCAATTGCTAGCCATCAACGAGCAGTACTTC. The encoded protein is CASSQLLAINEQYF.

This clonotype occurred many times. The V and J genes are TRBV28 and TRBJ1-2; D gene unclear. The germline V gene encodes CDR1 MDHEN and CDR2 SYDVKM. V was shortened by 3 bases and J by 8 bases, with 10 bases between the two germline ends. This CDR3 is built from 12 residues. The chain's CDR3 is CASSLVRMGYTF. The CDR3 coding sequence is TGTGCCAGCAGTTTGGTCCGTATGGGCTACACCTTC.

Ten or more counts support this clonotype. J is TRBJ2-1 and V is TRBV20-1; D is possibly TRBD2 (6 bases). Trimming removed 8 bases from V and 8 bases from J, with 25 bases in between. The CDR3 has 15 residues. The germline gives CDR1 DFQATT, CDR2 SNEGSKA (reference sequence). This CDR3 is CSSQAGGRRRDEQFF. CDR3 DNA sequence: TGCAGTTCCCAAGCCGGGGGACGGCGTAGGGATGAGCAGTTCTTC.

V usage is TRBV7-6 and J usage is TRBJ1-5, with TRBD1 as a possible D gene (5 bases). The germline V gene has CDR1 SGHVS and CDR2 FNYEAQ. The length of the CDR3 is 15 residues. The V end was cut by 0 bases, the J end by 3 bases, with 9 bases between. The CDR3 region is CASSLAGGVNQPQHF. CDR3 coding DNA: TGTGCCAGCAGCTTAGCGGGGGGGGTCAATCAGCCCCAGCATTTT.

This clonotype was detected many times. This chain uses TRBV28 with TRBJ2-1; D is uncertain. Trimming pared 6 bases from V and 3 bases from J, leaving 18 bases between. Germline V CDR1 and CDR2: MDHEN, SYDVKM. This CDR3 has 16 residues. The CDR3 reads CASSPNSFQGYNEQFF. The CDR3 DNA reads TGTGCCAGCAGCCCTAACAGCTTTCAAGGCTACAATGAGCAGTTCTTC.

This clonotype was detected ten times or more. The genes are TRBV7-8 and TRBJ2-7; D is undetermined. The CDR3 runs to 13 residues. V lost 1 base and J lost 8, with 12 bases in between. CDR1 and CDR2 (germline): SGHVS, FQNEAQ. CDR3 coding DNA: TGTGCCAGCAGCTTAGGCCCCCCGGACCAGCAGTACTTC. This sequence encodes CASSLGPPDQQYF.

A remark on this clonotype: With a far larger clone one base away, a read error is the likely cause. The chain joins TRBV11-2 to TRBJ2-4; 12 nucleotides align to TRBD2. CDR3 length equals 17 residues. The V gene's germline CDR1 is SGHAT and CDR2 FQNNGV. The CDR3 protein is CASSLDGASGRALAQSF. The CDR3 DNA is TGTGCCAGCAGCTTAGATGGGGCTAGCGGGAGGGCCTTGGCGCAGTCCTTC.

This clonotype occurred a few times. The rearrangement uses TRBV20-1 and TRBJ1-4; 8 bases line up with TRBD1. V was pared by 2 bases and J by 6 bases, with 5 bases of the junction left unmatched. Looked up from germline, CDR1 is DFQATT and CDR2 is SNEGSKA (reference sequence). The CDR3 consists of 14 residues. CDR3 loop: CSARTTGVYEKLFF. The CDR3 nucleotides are TGCAGTGCTAGAACGACAGGGGTTTATGAAAAACTGTTTTTT.

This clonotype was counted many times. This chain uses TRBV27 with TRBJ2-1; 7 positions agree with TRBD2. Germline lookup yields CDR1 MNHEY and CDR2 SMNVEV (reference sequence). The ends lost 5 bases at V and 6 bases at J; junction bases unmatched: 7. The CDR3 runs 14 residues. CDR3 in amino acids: CASSPGRAGNEQFF. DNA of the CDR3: TGTGCCAGCAGTCCAGGGAGGGCCGGCAATGAGCAGTTCTTC.

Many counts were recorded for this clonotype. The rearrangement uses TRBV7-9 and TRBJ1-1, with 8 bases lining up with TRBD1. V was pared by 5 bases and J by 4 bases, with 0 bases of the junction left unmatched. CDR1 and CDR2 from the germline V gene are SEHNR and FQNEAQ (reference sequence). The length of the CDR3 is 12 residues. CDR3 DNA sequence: TGTGCCAGCAGCGACAGGGGCACTGAAGCTTTCTTT. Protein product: CASSDRGTEAFF. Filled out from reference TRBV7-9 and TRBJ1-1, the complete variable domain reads DTGVSQNPRHKITKRGQNVTFRCDPISEHNRLYWYRQTLGQGPEFLTYFQNEAQLEKSRLLSDRFSAERPKGSFSTLEIQRTEQGDSAMYLCASSDRGTEAFFGQGTRLTVV.

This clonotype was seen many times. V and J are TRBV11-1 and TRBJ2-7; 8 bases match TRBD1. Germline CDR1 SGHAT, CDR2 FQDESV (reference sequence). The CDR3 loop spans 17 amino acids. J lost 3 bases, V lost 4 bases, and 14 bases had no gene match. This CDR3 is CASSSYSSGTGFYEQYF. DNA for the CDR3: TGTGCCAGCAGCTCGTACTCCTCCGGGACAGGTTTCTACGAGCAGTACTTC.

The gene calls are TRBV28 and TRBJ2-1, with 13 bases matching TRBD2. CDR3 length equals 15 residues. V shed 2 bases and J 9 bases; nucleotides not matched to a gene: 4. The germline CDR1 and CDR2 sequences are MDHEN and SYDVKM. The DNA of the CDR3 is TGTGCCAGCAGTTTACGACTAGCGGGAGGAGGTGAGCAGTTCTTC. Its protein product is CASSLRLAGGGEQFF.

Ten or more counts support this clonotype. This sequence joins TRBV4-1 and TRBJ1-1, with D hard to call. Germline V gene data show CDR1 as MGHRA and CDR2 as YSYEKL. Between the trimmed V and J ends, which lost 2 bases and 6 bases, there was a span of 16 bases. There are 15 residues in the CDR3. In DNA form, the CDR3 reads TGCGCCAGCAGCCAAAGGGCTGGAGTCGTCCCTGAAGCTTTCTTT. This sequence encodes CASSQRAGVVPEAFF.

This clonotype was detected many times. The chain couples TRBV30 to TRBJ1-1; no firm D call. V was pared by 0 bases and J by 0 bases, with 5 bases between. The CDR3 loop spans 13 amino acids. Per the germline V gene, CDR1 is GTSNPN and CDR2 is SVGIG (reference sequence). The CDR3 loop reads CAWSVTVNTEAFF. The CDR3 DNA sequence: TGTGCCTGGAGTGTAACAGTGAACACTGAAGCTTTCTTT.

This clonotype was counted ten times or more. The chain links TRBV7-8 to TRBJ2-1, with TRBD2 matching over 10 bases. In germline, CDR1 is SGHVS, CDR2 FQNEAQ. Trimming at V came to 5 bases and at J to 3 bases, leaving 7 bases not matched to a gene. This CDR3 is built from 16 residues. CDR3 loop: CASSTLAGVIYNEQFF. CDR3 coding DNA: TGTGCCAGCAGCACCCTAGCGGGAGTAATCTACAATGAGCAGTTCTTC.

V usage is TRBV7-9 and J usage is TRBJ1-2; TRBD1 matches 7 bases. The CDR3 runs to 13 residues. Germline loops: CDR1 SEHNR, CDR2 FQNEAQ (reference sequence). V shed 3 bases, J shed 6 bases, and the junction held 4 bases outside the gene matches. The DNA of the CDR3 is TGTGCCAGCAGCTTGGGACAGAACGATGGCTACACCTTC. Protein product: CASSLGQNDGYTF.